This T cell receptor (beta chain) was profiled in a study of shared clonotypes between healthy human individuals. Only in-frame clones appear in the TCRdb table, and some are missing; sequencing was by immunoSEQ multiplex PCR. The sample contains around 690,000 clones, about 90% of which appear only once. The V and J ends lost 3 bases and 3 bases respectively, with 14 bases between them. The germline CDR1 and CDR2 sequences are SEHNR and FQNEAQ (reference sequence). The length of the CDR3 is 15 residues. The chain carries TRBV7-9 and TRBJ2-5, with a weak D call TRBD1 (6 bases). The receptor comes from a man between 18 and 29 years old in good health. Some clones in this sample may be carry-over from other donors' samples. Sequencing was carried out using memory CD8+ T cells from PBMCs. Subset of the sample: CD45RO+ cells pooled with CCR7-negative TemRA cells. CDR3 sequence (DNA): TGTGCCAGCAGCTTTCGCAGGGGACAAGAAGAGACCCAGTACTTC. Its translation: CASSFRRGQEETQYF.